What follows are 18 T cell receptor beta chains derived from one specimen sequenced in a study of blood T cells in healthy people across ages. Then a second PCR, running about 7 to 11 cycles, was carried out with a sample-barcoded 5' primer and a J-beta primer mix. TCRdb analysed the 5' RACE reads with MiXCR anew, one entry per CDR3 protein. The sample includes some 940,000 distinct CDR3 sequences, just under 30% of them seen just once. This sample was also put to use in a study of T cells of mothers and their children.

The sequencing input was blood. Receptor source: a middle-aged woman in good health.

The chain uses TRBV18 and TRBJ1-2; D is possibly TRBD1 (6 bases). This CDR3 is built from 15 residues. V was clipped by 2 bases and J by 4 bases, with 14 bases between them. The V gene's germline CDR1 is KGHSH and CDR2 LQKENI. CDR3 coding DNA: TGTGCCAGCTCACCAGACAGGTCGGAAAGCTATGGCTACACCTTC. Translation gives CASSPDRSESYGYTF.

This clonotype was seen just once. DNA for the CDR3: TGTGCCAGCAGCGTAGGCCAGGGTCACTACGAGCAGTACTTC. This encodes CASSVGQGHYEQYF. The chain couples TRBV9 to TRBJ2-7; tentative D call: TRBD1 (5 bases). Trimming stripped 0 bases from V and 3 bases from J, with 10 bases between. The CDR3 has 14 amino acids. Germline CDR1 is SGDLS and CDR2 is YYNGEE.

This clonotype was observed a few times. The chain combines TRBV29-1 with TRBJ2-1; 8 bases match TRBD1. Germline assignment: CDR1 SQVTM and CDR2 ANQGSEA. The CDR3 covers 12 residues. V gave up 7 bases and J gave up 8 bases; unmatched junction bases: 7. CDR3 bases: TGCAGCGGAGCAGGACAGGGCTATGAGCAGTTCTTC. This encodes CSGAGQGYEQFF.

This clonotype turned up a few times. This chain connects TRBV20-1 to TRBJ2-3; D possibly corresponds to TRBD1 (6 bases). The CDR3 length is 14 residues. Trimming removed 8 bases at V and 0 bases at J, with 15 bases between. Looked up from germline, CDR1 is DFQATT and CDR2 is SNEGSKA (reference sequence). CDR3 sequence reads: CSTSDRTSTDTQYF. The DNA for the CDR3 is TGCAGTACCTCAGACAGGACTAGCACAGATACGCAGTATTTT.

This clonotype was observed many times. The V gene is TRBV10-3, the J gene TRBJ2-7; D perhaps matches TRBD2 (6 bases). With 8 bases removed from V and 7 bases from J, the gap between germline ends came to 15 bases. Germline assignment: CDR1 ENHRY and CDR2 SYGVKD. This CDR3 contains 12 residues. CDR3: CAIGPGGEEQYF. CDR3 nucleotides: TGTGCCATCGGCCCCGGAGGGGAAGAGCAGTACTTC.

This clonotype was detected many times. An end of the junction does not agree with germline; a read error may underlie this. The chain is built from TRBV7-7 and TRBJ2-5; TRBD1 matches at 7 bases. Per the germline V gene, CDR1 is SSHAT and CDR2 is FNYEAQ (reference sequence). This CDR3 has 15 amino acids. The CDR3, as DNA: TGTGCTAGCAGCCCCTGGGACAGTGCCCTCCAGGCCCAGTACTTC. Its protein product is CASSPWDSALQAQYF.

This chain links TRBV2 with TRBJ2-1; D gene unclear. The ends were cut back, 5 bases at V and 0 bases at J, with 11 bases in the middle. The germline V gene has CDR1 SNHLY and CDR2 FYNNEI. The CDR3 has 15 amino acids. This CDR3 reads CASSTAESSYNEQFF. The CDR3 region has the DNA TGTGCCAGCAGTACGGCGGAGAGCTCCTACAATGAGCAGTTCTTC.

In the case of this clonotype: A read error is possible here, since a much larger clone lies one base away. The chain uses TRBV29-1 and TRBJ2-1, with D tentatively TRBD1 or TRBD2 (6 bases each). The CDR3 is made up of 14 amino acids. Germline values: CDR1 SQVTM, CDR2 ANQGSEA. V lost 8 bases and J 8 bases, leaving 22 bases between the germline ends. The CDR3 loop reads CSTLIRGPYDEQFF. CDR3 sequence (DNA): TGCAGCACACTGATTCGGGGGCCATACGATGAGCAGTTCTTC.

In its sample, this clonotype was seen many times. The chain combines TRBV6-5 with TRBJ2-1, with TRBD1 matching over 8 bases. V gave up 1 base and J gave up 5 bases; unmatched junction bases: 10. CDR3 length equals 17 residues. Germline V gene data show CDR1 as MNHEY and CDR2 as SVGAGI. Here the CDR3 reads CASSYYTGTGFNNEQFF. The CDR3 DNA reads TGTGCCAGCAGTTACTACACCGGGACAGGCTTTAACAATGAGCAGTTCTTC.

The rearrangement joins TRBV20-1 to TRBJ2-1; 14 bases map to TRBD2. J gave up 6 bases and V 1 base, and 14 bases lay outside the gene matches. The CDR3 spans 19 residues. Germline loops: CDR1 DFQATT, CDR2 SNEGSKA (reference sequence). The CDR3: CSARVLDPGLAGGGNEQFF. The CDR3 DNA sequence: TGCAGTGCTAGAGTTCTCGATCCCGGACTAGCGGGGGGCGGCAATGAGCAGTTCTTC.

This clonotype was observed a handful of times. V usage is TRBV10-3 and J usage is TRBJ2-3; TRBD1 matches 9 bases. This CDR3 has 16 residues. Germline V gene sequence: CDR1 ENHRY, CDR2 SYGVKD. Trimming removed 4 bases from V and 3 bases from J; junction bases left unmatched: 8. The CDR3 protein is CAISGAGTGMTDTQYF. In DNA, the CDR3 is TGTGCCATCAGTGGGGCCGGGACAGGGATGACAGATACGCAGTATTTT.

This chain joins TRBV2 and TRBJ1-1; D not certain. The CDR3 is 14 residues long. With 1 base removed from V and 0 bases from J, the gap between germline ends came to 6 bases. Looked up from germline, CDR1 is SNHLY and CDR2 is FYNNEI. The CDR3 nucleotides are TGTGCCAGCAGTGAAGGGGAGGTGAACACTGAAGCTTTCTTT. It yields the protein CASSEGEVNTEAFF.

The rearrangement uses TRBV19 and TRBJ1-2, with TRBD1 identical over 7 bases. Per germline, CDR1 LNHDA and CDR2 SQIVND (reference sequence). There are 14 residues in the CDR3. J lost 4 bases, V lost 7 bases, and 9 bases had no gene match. The chain's CDR3 is CASKSETGIYGYTF. DNA of the CDR3: TGTGCCAGTAAGTCGGAGACAGGGATCTATGGCTACACCTTC.

This sequence joins TRBV7-2 and TRBJ2-7, with D possibly being TRBD2 (5 bases). The length of the CDR3 is 15 residues. CDR1 SGHTA and CDR2 FQGNSA come from the germline V gene. V was cut by 1 base and J by 0 bases, with 10 bases left in between. In DNA form, the CDR3 reads TGTGCCAGCAGCTTAGATGACGGGGACTCCTACGAGCAGTACTTC. The encoded protein is CASSLDDGDSYEQYF.

The chain employs TRBV2 and TRBJ2-1; the match to TRBD2 covers 10 bases. J lost 6 bases, V lost 4 bases, and 6 bases had no gene match. This CDR3 contains 15 residues. The germline gives CDR1 SNHLY, CDR2 FYNNEI. The CDR3 protein is CASSVPSGGLNEQFF. Here the CDR3 DNA reads TGTGCCAGCAGTGTCCCTAGCGGGGGACTCAATGAGCAGTTCTTC.

This clonotype has at least ten counts. The chain couples TRBV7-2 to TRBJ2-1; 9 bases align to TRBD2. Trimming at V came to 3 bases and at J to 4 bases, leaving 4 bases not matched to a gene. CDR3 length equals 15 residues. Looked up from germline, CDR1 is SGHTA and CDR2 is FQGNSA. The CDR3 region has the DNA TGTGCCAGCAGCTTGCGGCGGGGGGGTTACAATGAGCAGTTCTTC. Translated, it gives CASSLRRGGYNEQFF.

This clonotype was recorded a few times. The rearrangement joins TRBV7-3 to TRBJ2-4, with 7 nucleotides matching TRBD1. The V gene end was trimmed by 2 bases and the J gene end by 13 bases; junction bases not matched to a gene: 14. Germline V gene sequence: CDR1 SGHTA, CDR2 FQGTGA. This CDR3 comprises 15 residues. As DNA, the CDR3 is TGTGCCAGCAGCTTAGACAGGGAAGTCACCAATGAGCAGTACTTC. Translation: CASSLDREVTNEQYF.

This clonotype was observed a single time. It may be a read error: a sequence one base away is much more abundant. The V and J genes are TRBV11-2 and TRBJ2-7, with D perhaps assigned TRBD1 or TRBD2 (5 bases each). Germline V lookup: CDR1 SGHAT, CDR2 FQNNGV. This CDR3 has 14 amino acids. CDR3 sequence reads: CARSERGPSYEQYF. As DNA, the CDR3 is TGTGCCCGCAGCGAACGGGGACCCTCCTACGAGCAGTACTTC. Full variable domain (rest looked up from reference TRBV11-2 and TRBJ2-7): EAGVAQSPRYKIIEKRQSVAFWCNPISGHATLYWYQQILGQGPKLLIQFQNNGVVDDSQLPKDRFSAERLKGVDSTLKIQPAKLEDSAVYLCARSERGPSYEQYFGPGTRLTVT.